What follows is one T cell receptor beta chain and its context. This clonotype was recorded once. This clone's antigen is unknown. It has no much larger one-base neighbor in the sample; base qualities were not kept. A single read counts as weak evidence. The germline V gene (reference sequence) supplies CDR1 DFQATT and CDR2 SNEGSKA. The germline V and J ends show losses of 1 base and 5 bases respectively, and no gene match explains 7 bases of the junction. From the cysteine up to the phenylalanine, the CDR3 has a length of 15 residues. Only CDR3 DNA remains: 45 bases, in frame from the first base. The data derive from a study of CD8+CD57+ T cells in acquired aplastic anemia (dated by TCRdb to between 2017 and 2018). Looking at the study overall: On average, sorted CD4+ and CD8+ cells yielded about 3 ug of extracted DNA, with a range of 0.2 to 27.4 ug. A CD8+CD57+ expansion meant a frequency higher than the mean frequency seen in healthy subjects. General study outcomes and caveats: Over 25 CD8+ CDR3 sequences were found in both patients and controls but appeared to be highly expressed in patients and within the immunodominant clones of the patients. Between patients and healthy controls, no significant difference in CD8+ Simpson's diversity was found (P=0.060).

Patients chosen for sequencing had shown expansion of CD8+CD57+ cells by flow cytometry. All patients had severe acquired aplastic anemia diagnosed by International Study of Aplastic Anemia and Agranulocytosis and Camitta criteria. At the time blood was sampled, none of the patients had received any therapy. The study deep-sequenced TCR repertoires of sorted CD4+ and CD8+ blood T cells from severe aplastic anemia patients and healthy subjects. Patients were enrolled in the USA under clinicaltrials.gov protocols 00001620, 01623167, 00001397, 00071045, 00081523 and 00961064. Ficoll-Paque density gradient centrifugation was used to isolate peripheral blood mononuclear cells. Before DNA extraction, CD4+ and CD8+ T cells were sorted by FACS or by magnetic beads. Profiling of TCR beta VDJ combinations and CDR3 sequences used genomic DNA as the template. An Illumina HiSeq 2000 was used for TCR repertoire sequencing. The paper's processing steps were these. Repertoire assessment relied on Simpson's diversity index, CDR3 size and DJ length profiles, and TRBV/TRBJ rearrangement plots. The most abundant DNA sequence in the deep sequencing data was defined as the immunodominant clone. CDR3 amino acid sequences were checked for sharing across subjects and were also compared against the VDJdb database and published repertoires. The public reads were reanalyzed by TCRdb: fastp trimming at Q25, MiXCR alignment, in-frame beta chains only. Every entry covers one CDR3 protein and lists the most common genes and DNA from its rows. These V and J calls originate from TCRdb's pipeline instead of the authors' own analysis. This sample comprises approximately 300,000 distinct CDR3 sequences, roughly 59% of them detected only once. Clones ranked in the top ten supply around 1.2% of the sample.

Material: sorted CD4+, CD8+, or CD8+CD57+ T cells (not recorded which) from PBMCs. Recombination joined TRBV20-1 with TRBJ1-1; 10 bases in the middle match TRBD1. The TCR originated in a human donor with aplastic anemia. The DNA is TGCAGTGCTAGAGGACTCCCGGGACAGGGGACTGAAGCTTTCTTT. It encodes CSARGLPGQGTEAFF.